The present TCR beta chain was sequenced within a study of blood T cell repertoires in COVID-19. The germline V gene encodes CDR1 SGHKS and CDR2 YYEKEE (reference sequence). Trimming cost V 2 bases and J 5 bases; bases outside gene matches: 4. This CDR3 contains 15 residues. Sequencing used immunoSEQ multiplex PCR; TCRdb keeps in-frame clones, though not all of them. In the table there are around 85,000 clones, roughly 83% of which are singletons. The sequence was obtained from a man aged 50 or older with active COVID-19. What was sequenced was peripheral blood. The chain recombines TRBV5-5 with TRBJ1-6; TRBD1 aligns across 7 bases. The DNA for the CDR3 is TGTGCCAGCAGCTTAGGGACAGCAAATAATTCACCCCTCCACTTT. The encoded protein is CASSLGTANNSPLHF.